These 27 T cell receptor beta chains originate from one sample sequenced in a study of blood T cell repertoires in COVID-19. The method was immunoSEQ multiplex PCR; TCRdb's version includes in-frame clones alone and lacks a portion of them. This sample has 250,000 to 350,000 clones, with approximately 84% found just once. The source material was peripheral blood. Every receptor here comes from a human donor with COVID-19, enrolled during active disease. The donor label of this sample is uncertain.

The chain uses TRBV6-5 and TRBJ2-7; 10 bases line up with TRBD2. The germline V gene has CDR1 MNHEY and CDR2 SVGAGI. V was pared by 7 bases and J by 2 bases, with 8 bases of the junction left unmatched. The CDR3 is made up of 15 amino acids. The CDR3 DNA reads TGTGCCAGCACCCCAGCGGGAGGGCCCGCCTACGAGCAGTACTTC. It yields the protein CASTPAGGPAYEQYF.

The chain links TRBV2 to TRBJ1-3, with TRBD1 as a possible D gene (5 bases). This CDR3 comprises 16 residues. V lost 4 bases, J lost 2 bases, and 15 bases lay in between. Looked up from germline, CDR1 is SNHLY and CDR2 is FYNNEI. CDR3 DNA: TGTGCCAGCAGTGTGACCCAGGGCGTAGCTGGAAACACCATATATTTT. Amino acid sequence: CASSVTQGVAGNTIYF.

This chain joins TRBV5-1 and TRBJ2-5; 10 bases agree with TRBD2. Germline CDR1 and CDR2: SGHRS and YFSETQ. The CDR3 extends over 17 amino acids. Trimming took 2 bases from V and 4 from J; bases not matched to a gene: 11. The CDR3, as DNA: TGCGCCAGCAGCTTCTCCCGACTAGCGGGTCCTCGAGAGACCCAGTACTTC. Translated, it gives CASSFSRLAGPRETQYF.

This clone was seen just once. V gene TRBV18 combines with J gene TRBJ1-4; the D gene is possibly TRBD1 (5 bases). V was cut by 2 bases and J by 8 bases, with 15 bases left in between. CDR1 is KGHSH and CDR2 is LQKENI in the germline V gene. The CDR3 spans 15 residues. CDR3 in amino acids: CASSPRDSPGEKLFF. In DNA, the CDR3 is TGTGCCAGCTCACCAAGAGACAGCCCTGGGGAAAAACTGTTTTTT.

The V and J genes are TRBV29-1 and TRBJ1-5; no firm D call. The CDR3 length is 14 residues. Germline CDR1 is SQVTM and CDR2 is ANQGSEA. Trimming stripped 4 bases from V and 0 bases from J, with 10 bases between. The CDR3 sequence is CSVVPSGSNQPQHF. CDR3 coding DNA: TGCAGCGTTGTTCCGTCAGGTAGCAATCAGCCCCAGCATTTT.

Only one count was recorded for this clone. The chain uses TRBV3-1 (or the pseudogene TRBV3-2) and TRBJ2-7; 14 nucleotides align to TRBD2. The CDR3 sequence is 18 residues long. V shed 3 bases, J shed 0 bases, and the junction held 7 bases outside the gene matches. Germline V gene lookup returns CDR1 LGHDT and CDR2 YNNKEL (reference sequence). In DNA form, the CDR3 reads TGTGCCAGCAGCCAGCCGGGACTAGCGGGAGTGGGCTCCTACGAGCAGTACTTC. It translates to CASSQPGLAGVGSYEQYF.

The chain is built from TRBV5-1 and TRBJ1-1, with 10 bases lining up with TRBD1. Germline CDR1 SGHRS, CDR2 YFSETQ. Trimming at V came to 4 bases and at J to 3 bases, leaving 6 bases not matched to a gene. The CDR3 length is 15 residues. CDR3 sequence: CASSPSGTGDTEAFF. Here the CDR3 DNA reads TGCGCCAGCAGCCCTTCCGGGACAGGGGACACTGAAGCTTTCTTT.

The chain links TRBV4-2 to TRBJ1-5, with 8 bases identical to TRBD1. The CDR3 loop spans 16 amino acids. Losses at the gene ends were 2 bases for V and 0 bases for J; bases not matched to a gene: 3. From germline, CDR1 is LGHNA and CDR2 YNFKEQ. The DNA for the CDR3 is TGTGCCAGCAGCCAAAGGACAGGGAATAGCAATCAGCCCCAGCATTTT. Protein product: CASSQRTGNSNQPQHF.

The chain couples TRBV28 to TRBJ2-7, with 8 bases fitting TRBD1. The CDR3 consists of 15 residues. CDR1 and CDR2 from the germline V gene are MDHEN and SYDVKM. Germline trimming cut 3 bases from V and 6 bases from J; bases unmatched to any gene: 10. The CDR3 here is CASSFADRVEGEQYF. The CDR3 DNA reads TGTGCCAGCAGTTTCGCGGACAGGGTAGAGGGCGAGCAGTACTTC.

CDR3 amino acids: CASSMPGQPSSGNTIYF. The CDR3 bases are TGTGCCAGCAGCATGCCGGGACAGCCCTCCTCTGGAAACACCATATATTTT. V usage is TRBV7-2 and J usage is TRBJ1-3; 7 positions agree with TRBD1. V lost 5 bases to trimming and J lost 0 bases; unmatched junction nucleotides: 10. Germline loops: CDR1 SGHTA, CDR2 FQGNSA. The CDR3 sequence is 17 residues long.

This clone is a singleton in its sample. The chain uses TRBV19 and TRBJ2-1; 8 bases are a match to TRBD2. Trimming took 3 bases from V and 8 from J; bases not matched to a gene: 12. The CDR3 is made up of 16 amino acids. Germline-derived CDR1 and CDR2 are LNHDA and SQIVND (reference sequence). The CDR3 coding sequence is TGTGCCAGTAGTATTGTGGGGAGCGGGAGTGTAGATGAGCAGTTCTTC. This codes for CASSIVGSGSVDEQFF. Complete variable domain (other parts from reference TRBV19 and TRBJ2-1): DGGITQSPKYLFRKEGQNVTLSCEQNLNHDAMYWYRQDPGQGLRLIYYSQIVNDFQKGDIAEGYSVSREKKESFPLTVTSAQKNPTAFYLCASSIVGSGSVDEQFFGPGTRLTVL.

The chain's CDR3 is CASSRLAGANEQFF. CDR3 in DNA: TGTGCCAGCAGCAGACTAGCGGGAGCAAATGAGCAGTTCTTC. This chain connects TRBV11-1 to TRBJ2-1; 12 bases are a match to TRBD2. This CDR3 is 14 amino acids long. V lost 5 bases and J lost 7; bases outside the gene matches: 3. The germline V gene encodes CDR1 SGHAT and CDR2 FQDESV (reference sequence).

The chain joins TRBV28 to TRBJ2-2, with 8 bases identical to TRBD2. The germline CDR1 and CDR2 sequences are MDHEN and SYDVKM. V shed 8 bases and J 5 bases; nucleotides not matched to a gene: 13. The CDR3 consists of 16 residues. The CDR3, as DNA: TGTGCCAGCCTACGTGTACTAGCGGCGGATACCGGGGAGCTGTTTTTT. Its translation is CASLRVLAADTGELFF.

The V and J genes are TRBV6-5 and TRBJ1-2; TRBD1 aligns across 8 bases. V lost 6 bases to trimming and J lost 6 bases; unmatched junction nucleotides: 9. Germline loops: CDR1 MNHEY, CDR2 SVGAGI. The CDR3 length is 14 residues. Written as DNA, the CDR3 is TGTGCCAGCAGAAAGGTCGGACAGGGTCATGGCTACACCTTC. This sequence encodes CASRKVGQGHGYTF.

This chain uses TRBV19 with TRBJ2-4, with D possibly TRBD2 on 6 matching bases. V was clipped by 3 bases and J by 9 bases, with 12 bases between them. This CDR3 region has 13 residues. CDR1 is LNHDA, CDR2 SQIVND, per germline (reference sequence). The CDR3 nucleotides read TGTGCCAGTAGTATGGTCCCGCGGGGCATTCAGTACTTC. It translates to CASSMVPRGIQYF.

The chain joins TRBV28 to TRBJ2-7, with 9 bases identical to TRBD1. Germline CDR1 is MDHEN and CDR2 is SYDVKM. This CDR3 has 14 residues. V shed 5 bases and J 3 bases; nucleotides not matched to a gene: 5. CDR3 DNA: TGTGCCAGCAGTCACCGGGACAGGGACTACGAGCAGTACTTC. Its translation is CASSHRDRDYEQYF.

The chain carries TRBV24-1 and TRBJ2-1, with 8 positions matching TRBD2. This CDR3 contains 16 residues. After removal of 3 bases from V and 6 bases from J, the junction contained 9 bases not matched to a gene. Per the germline V gene, CDR1 is KGHDR and CDR2 is SFDVKD. The CDR3 loop reads CATSDPTSGRGNEQFF. The CDR3 coding sequence is TGTGCCACCAGTGATCCTACTAGCGGTAGGGGCAATGAGCAGTTCTTC.

This CDR3 is CAWTEDTHYEQYF. CDR3 in DNA: TGTGCCTGGACCGAGGACACTCACTACGAGCAGTACTTC. The rearrangement links TRBV30 to TRBJ2-7; the D gene is possibly TRBD1 (5 bases). The CDR3 contains 13 residues. Per germline, CDR1 GTSNPN and CDR2 SVGIG (reference sequence). V shed 4 bases and J shed 3 bases, with 13 bases lying between them.

This clone occurred once. In DNA, the CDR3 is TGTGCCAGCAGCCCCATCCAGGGGGGAGATGAAAAACTGTTTTTT. It yields the protein CASSPIQGGDEKLFF. The chain recombines TRBV9 with TRBJ1-4, with TRBD1 matching over 7 bases. This CDR3 is built from 15 residues. The germline V gene encodes CDR1 SGDLS and CDR2 YYNGEE. Trimming cost V 4 bases and J 6 bases; bases outside gene matches: 9.

As regards this clone: The sample contains more than one DNA sequence encoding this CDR3. This chain joins TRBV7-3 and TRBJ2-3; 9 bases map to TRBD2. The CDR3 runs 15 residues. Germline V gene lookup returns CDR1 SGHTA and CDR2 FQGTGA. J gave up 3 bases and V 2 bases, and 3 bases lay outside the gene matches. DNA of the CDR3: TGTGCCAGCAGCTTAGCGGGAGGGCCGACAGATACGCAGTATTTT. Translation: CASSLAGGPTDTQYF.

The chain carries TRBV19 and TRBJ2-6; 7 bases are shared with TRBD1. V trimming: 6 bases; J trimming: 0 bases; junction bases outside the gene matches: 5. Germline CDR1 reads LNHDA; CDR2 reads SQIVND (reference sequence). This CDR3 is 16 amino acids long. CDR3 loop: CASRIQGSSGANVLTF. As DNA, the CDR3 is TGTGCCAGTAGGATACAGGGGAGCTCTGGGGCCAACGTCCTGACTTTC.

The sample holds one count of this clone. V and J are TRBV6-5 and TRBJ1-3; TRBD1 is a possible D gene (5 bases). This CDR3 spans 15 amino acids. Germline CDR1 MNHEY, CDR2 SVGAGI. Trimming cost V 5 bases and J 1 base, with 12 bases left between them. The CDR3 nucleotides are TGTGCCAGCAGTCCGCACGGGGGTTCTGGAAACACCATATATTTT. Encoded protein: CASSPHGGSGNTIYF.

The genes are TRBV10-1 and TRBJ1-3; unclear D gene. The CDR3 loop spans 13 amino acids. Germline V gene data show CDR1 as WNHNN and CDR2 as SYGVQD (reference sequence). V lost 4 bases and J 1 base, leaving 5 bases between the germline ends. The CDR3 loop reads CASSAPSGNTIYF. CDR3 DNA sequence: TGCGCCAGCAGTGCTCCTTCTGGAAACACCATATATTTT.

The DNA for the CDR3 is TGTGCCAGCAGCCCCGGACTAGCGATGAGCTCCTACGAGCAGTACTTC. Encoded protein: CASSPGLAMSSYEQYF. The gene calls are TRBV14 and TRBJ2-7, with 9 bases aligning to TRBD2. This CDR3 has 16 amino acids. The V gene end was trimmed by 4 bases and the J gene end by 0 bases; junction bases not matched to a gene: 7. Germline V gene data show CDR1 as SGHDN and CDR2 as FVKESK.

A note on this clone: The sample has other DNA sequences that encode this CDR3 too. This chain connects TRBV27 to TRBJ1-2; the D gene is possibly TRBD1 (5 bases). CDR1 and CDR2 from the germline V gene are MNHEY and SMNVEV (reference sequence). The CDR3 is 13 amino acids. V was clipped by 3 bases and J by 3 bases, with 8 bases between them. The CDR3 is CASSFTGYYGYTF. In nucleotides, the CDR3 is TGTGCCAGCAGTTTTACAGGTTACTATGGCTACACCTTC.

CDR3 nucleotides: TGTGCCAGCAGCTTGTCGGTGGGCGCCGGTCAAGAGACCCAGTACTTC. Its protein is CASSLSVGAGQETQYF. The chain joins TRBV5-6 to TRBJ2-5, with D unresolved. Germline V gene sequence: CDR1 SGHDT, CDR2 YYEEEE. CDR3 length: 16 amino acids. Trimming removed 1 base from V and 2 bases from J, with 15 bases in between.

V and J are TRBV19 and TRBJ2-3, with TRBD2 identical over 12 bases. The ends lost 7 bases at V and 5 bases at J; junction bases unmatched: 4. Per germline, CDR1 LNHDA and CDR2 SQIVND (reference sequence). This CDR3 has 14 amino acids. In DNA, the CDR3 is TGTGCCAGTAAACTAGCGGGAGGTGGAGATACGCAGTATTTT. As protein: CASKLAGGGDTQYF.